This TCR beta chain was recorded in a study of blood T cell repertoires in COVID-19. Overall study: The United States, Italy and Spain supplied acute and convalescent COVID-19 samples.

Per the original data handling: Reference gene primers were amplified, and this amplification served to estimate nucleated cell counts. Data came from immunoSEQ multiplex PCR; TCRdb stores just in-frame clones and leaves some out. V, J and clone size were drawn from that table, and D and trimming were deduced from the DNA. The repertoire includes about 300,000 clones, 83% of them detected once, and approximately 10% sits in the top ten. The CDR3 is 17 amino acids. Trimming cost V 6 bases and J 0 bases; bases outside gene matches: 10. CDR1 MNHEY and CDR2 SVGEGT come from the germline V gene. This clonotype was obtained from a woman aged 45-60 years who had recovered from COVID-19. The chain is built from TRBV6-2 or TRBV6-3 and TRBJ2-7, with TRBD2 identical over 11 bases. Sequencing used peripheral blood. The CDR3 DNA sequence: TGTGCCAGCAGCATTGGGACTAGCGGATTATTCTCCTACGAGCAGTACTTC. The encoded protein is CASSIGTSGLFSYEQYF.